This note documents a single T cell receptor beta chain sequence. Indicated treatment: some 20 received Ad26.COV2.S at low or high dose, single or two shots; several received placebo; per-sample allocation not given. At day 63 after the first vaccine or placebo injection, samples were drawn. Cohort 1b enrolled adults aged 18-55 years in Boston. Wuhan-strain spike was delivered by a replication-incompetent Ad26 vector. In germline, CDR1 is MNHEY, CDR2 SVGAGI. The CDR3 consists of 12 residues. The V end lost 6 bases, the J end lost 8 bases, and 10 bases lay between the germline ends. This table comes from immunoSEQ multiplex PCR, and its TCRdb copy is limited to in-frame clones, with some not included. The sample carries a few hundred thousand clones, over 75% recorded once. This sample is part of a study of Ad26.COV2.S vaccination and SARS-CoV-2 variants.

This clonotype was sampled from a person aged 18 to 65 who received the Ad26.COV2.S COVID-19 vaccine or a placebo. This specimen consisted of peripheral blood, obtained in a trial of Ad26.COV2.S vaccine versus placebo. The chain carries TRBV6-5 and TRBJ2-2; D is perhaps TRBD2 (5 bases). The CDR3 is CASSRRGGELFF. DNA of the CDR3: TGTGCCAGCAGCAGGAGAGGGGGGGAGCTGTTTTTT.